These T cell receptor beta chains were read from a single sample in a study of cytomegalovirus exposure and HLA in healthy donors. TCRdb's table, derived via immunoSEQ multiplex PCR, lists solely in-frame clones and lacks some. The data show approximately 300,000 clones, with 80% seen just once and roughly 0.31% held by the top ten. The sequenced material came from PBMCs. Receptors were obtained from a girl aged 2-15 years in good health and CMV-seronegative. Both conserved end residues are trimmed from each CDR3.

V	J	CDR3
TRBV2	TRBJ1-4	ASREGTGAGMKKLF
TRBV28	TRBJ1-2	ASRLDRGWYGYT
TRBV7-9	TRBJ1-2	ASSQTGFYGYT
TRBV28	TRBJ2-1	ASRGASYNEQF
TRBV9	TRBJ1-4	ASSVGTSGDEKLF
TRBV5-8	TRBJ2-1	ASSLTSDADEQF
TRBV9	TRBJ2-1	ASSVRSSGAHNEQF
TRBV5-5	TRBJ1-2	ASSFGPVRDYGYT
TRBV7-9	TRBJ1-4	SSSRGQFREKLF
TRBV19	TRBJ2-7	ASSMTPYEQY
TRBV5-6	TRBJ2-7	ASTGLAVYEQY
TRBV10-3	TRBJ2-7	AIGRRGQDSYEQY
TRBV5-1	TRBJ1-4	ASSLANRGRSNEKLF
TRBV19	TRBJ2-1	ASSPIDRARI
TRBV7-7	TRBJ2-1	ASSATGESEQF
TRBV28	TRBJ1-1	ASSVTGYEAF
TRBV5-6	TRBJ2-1	ASRMTGRGHNEQF
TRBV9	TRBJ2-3	ASSVLVAGGDTQY
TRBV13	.	ASSPNPTGPYEQY
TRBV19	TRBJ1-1	ASSILRNTEAF
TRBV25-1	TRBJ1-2	ASSGPGMDYGYT
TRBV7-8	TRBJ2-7	ASSLVVGGPAREQY
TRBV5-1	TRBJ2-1	ASSLLPGINEQF
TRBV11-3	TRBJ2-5	ASSLGSRGTQY
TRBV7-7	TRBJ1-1	ASSSGTGSTEAF
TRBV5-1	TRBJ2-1	ASSPDSYNEQF
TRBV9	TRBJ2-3	ASSVRTSQYGRTDTQY
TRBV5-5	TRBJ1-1	ASSIPPGGSTEAF
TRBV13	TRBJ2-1	ASSFQLDSYNEQF
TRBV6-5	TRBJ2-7	ASSVSRDRGHEQY
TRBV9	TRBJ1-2	ASSVGGGDYGYT
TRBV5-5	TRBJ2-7	ASSWRESEQY
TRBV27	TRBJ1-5	ASSFTGVRQPQH
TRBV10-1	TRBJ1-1	ASSPRGRGYTEAF
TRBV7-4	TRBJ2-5	ASSPGAGTTSTETQY
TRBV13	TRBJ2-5	ASSLGRGSGSTQY
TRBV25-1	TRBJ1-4	ASRPRGVSNEKLF
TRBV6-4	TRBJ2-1	ASRSESGTHNEQF
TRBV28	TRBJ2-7	ASSLAGAGRTYEQY
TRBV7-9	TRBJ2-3	ASSLDWTGNTQY
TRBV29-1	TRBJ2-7	SVEDTRTHSYEQY
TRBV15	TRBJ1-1	ATSRDRGALNTEAF
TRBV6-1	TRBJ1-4	ASSEKGAGNEKLF
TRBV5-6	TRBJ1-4	ASSLGDRKEKLF
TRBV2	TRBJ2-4	ASSWTGSMDIQY
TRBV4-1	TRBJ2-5	ASSQSIRRETQY
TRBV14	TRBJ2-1	ASSRIGRNNEQF
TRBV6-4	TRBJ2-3	ASSRTSGSTDTQY
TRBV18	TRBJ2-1	ASSSSSSYNEQF
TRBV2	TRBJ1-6	ASSEAQNRNSPLH
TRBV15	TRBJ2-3	ATSRQLGRADTQY
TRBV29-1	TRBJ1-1	SFLTGTGARTEAF
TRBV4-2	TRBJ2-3	ASRWTGGTDTQY
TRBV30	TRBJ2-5	AWEVRLAGRGYQETQY
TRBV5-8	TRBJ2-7	ASSLARQARPFEQY
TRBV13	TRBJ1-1	ASSPRGVTEAF
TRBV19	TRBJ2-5	ASRSGQNLQETQY
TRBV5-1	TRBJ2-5	ASSLVGSQRQETQY
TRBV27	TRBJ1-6	ASSGRGRGRNSPLH
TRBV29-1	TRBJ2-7	SVEVGPYEQY